The 18 T cell receptor beta chains given below trace back to one sample, sequenced in a study of PD-L1 blockade in urothelial cancer. The protocol was immunoSEQ multiplex PCR, while the TCRdb copy is restricted to in-frame clones and leaves out a portion. The sample consists of some 110,000 clones, around 89% of them appearing once. Described time point: peripheral blood 6 weeks after treatment start. The input for sequencing was PBMCs, taken around atezolizumab (anti-PD-L1) treatment. These receptors originate from a man aged 55 to 70 with urothelial cancer.

This rearrangement joins TRBV10-1 to TRBJ2-3; tentatively, D is TRBD2 (6 bases). This CDR3 is 14 amino acids long. The ends were cut back, 9 bases at V and 4 bases at J, with 17 bases in the middle. Germline V gene sequence: CDR1 WNHNN, CDR2 SYGVQD (reference sequence). The CDR3: CASSRGPSSDTQYF. DNA of the CDR3: TGCGCCAGTTCGCGGGGACCAAGCTCAGATACGCAGTATTTT.

The chain employs TRBV28 and TRBJ2-5; tentative D call: TRBD2 (6 bases). V was shortened by 5 bases and J by 4 bases, with 14 bases between the two germline ends. Germline values: CDR1 MDHEN, CDR2 SYDVKM. The CDR3 totals 14 residues. The CDR3 DNA sequence: TGTGCCAGCAGTCCCTCCGGCGGGGTAGAGACCCAGTACTTC. Amino acid sequence: CASSPSGGVETQYF.

The chain's CDR3 is CASSIPGLAGFSGANVLTF. The CDR3 region has the DNA TGTGCCAGTAGTATACCGGGACTAGCGGGGTTCTCTGGGGCCAACGTCCTGACTTTC. This chain uses TRBV19 with TRBJ2-6; 13 nucleotides align to TRBD2. Trimming removed 2 bases from V and 0 bases from J; junction bases left unmatched: 4. The CDR3 spans 19 residues. From germline, CDR1 is LNHDA and CDR2 SQIVND (reference sequence).

This chain connects TRBV5-1 to TRBJ2-2; TRBD2 might be the D (5 bases). Germline loops: CDR1 SGHRS, CDR2 YFSETQ. The V end was cut by 0 bases, the J end by 6 bases, with 9 bases between. This CDR3 is 14 amino acids long. The CDR3 DNA sequence: TGCGCCAGCAGCTTGGCGGGATGGGCCGGGGAGCTGTTTTTT. Protein sequence: CASSLAGWAGELFF.

CDR3: CASSQEAGDNYGYTF. CDR3 in DNA: TGTGCCAGCAGCCAAGAGGCAGGGGATAACTATGGCTACACCTTC. This sequence joins TRBV4-2 and TRBJ1-2; the D gene is possibly TRBD1 (6 bases). The V gene's germline CDR1 is LGHNA and CDR2 YNFKEQ. V dropped 0 bases and J dropped 1 base, with 9 bases sitting between them. The CDR3 covers 15 residues.

This chain uses TRBV7-9 with TRBJ2-5, with 7 bases aligning to TRBD2. CDR1 SEHNR and CDR2 FQNEAQ come from the germline V gene (reference sequence). There are 13 residues in the CDR3. Losses at the gene ends were 5 bases for V and 4 bases for J; bases not matched to a gene: 4. The CDR3 DNA reads TGTGCCAGCAGCCCAGGACTAGGAGAGACCCAGTACTTC. Translating gives CASSPGLGETQYF. Combining the CDR3 with reference TRBV7-9 and TRBJ2-5 gives the whole variable domain DTGVSQNPRHKITKRGQNVTFRCDPISEHNRLYWYRQTLGQGPEFLTYFQNEAQLEKSRLLSDRFSAERPKGSFSTLEIQRTEQGDSAMYLCASSPGLGETQYFGPGTRLLVL.

The rearrangement links TRBV27 to TRBJ2-2; 7 nucleotides line up with TRBD1. The V segment lost 9 bases and the J segment 5 bases; nucleotides outside the gene matches: 9. The CDR3 is 14 residues long. Germline V CDR1 and CDR2: MNHEY, SMNVEV (reference sequence). The CDR3 DNA is TGTGCCAGTGGGACAGTCCCTTGGACCGGGGAGCTGTTTTTT. It yields the protein CASGTVPWTGELFF.

This clone was seen only once. This chain uses TRBV9 with TRBJ1-2, with D hard to call. The CDR3 contains 12 residues. V lost 3 bases and J 9 bases, leaving 12 bases between the germline ends. Germline V gene data show CDR1 as SGDLS and CDR2 as YYNGEE. CDR3 DNA sequence: TGTGCCAGCAGCGGTAGCCTGACCCGCTACACCTTC. Encoded protein: CASSGSLTRYTF. The complete variable domain, with remaining parts taken from reference TRBV9 and TRBJ1-2, reads DSGVTQTPKHLITATGQRVTLRCSPRSGDLSVYWYQQSLDQGLQFLIQYYNGEERAKGNILERFSAQQFPDLHSELNLSSLELGDSALYFCASSGSLTRYTFGSGTRLTVV.

The gene calls are TRBV5-4 and TRBJ2-1, with 8 bases matching TRBD2. V was clipped by 4 bases and J by 8 bases; unmatched bases: 11. CDR3 length equals 15 residues. Germline V gene sequence: CDR1 SGHNT, CDR2 YYREEE (reference sequence). The CDR3: CASSRGSGSIYEQFF. In DNA form, the CDR3 reads TGTGCCAGCAGCCGGGGGAGCGGGAGTATCTATGAGCAGTTCTTC.

V usage is TRBV6-5 and J usage is TRBJ2-7; possibly TRBD2 for D (5 bases). The CDR3 is 16 amino acids. Germline V gene data show CDR1 as MNHEY and CDR2 as SVGAGI. Trimming removed 0 bases from V and 5 bases from J, with 17 bases in between. CDR3 DNA sequence: TGTGCCAGCAGTTACTCGATCTCCCAGGCCGGGAACGAGCAGTACTTC. This codes for CASSYSISQAGNEQYF.

This chain links TRBV10-1 with TRBJ2-3; D ambiguous. The CDR3 is 13 amino acids. Deletions cut 6 bases from V and 1 base from J, with 8 bases between. Germline-derived CDR1 and CDR2 are WNHNN and SYGVQD (reference sequence). The CDR3 is CASRNAGTDTQYF. In DNA form, the CDR3 reads TGCGCCAGCAGGAATGCGGGCACAGATACGCAGTATTTT.

The chain uses TRBV28 and TRBJ1-2; 9 bases fit TRBD1. J was trimmed by 6 bases and V by 6 bases; bases with no gene match: 11. Germline values: CDR1 MDHEN, CDR2 SYDVKM. This CDR3 is 15 amino acids long. CDR3 in DNA: TGTGCCAGCAGCCCTCCCGACCGGACAGGGGATGGCTACACCTTC. Translated, it gives CASSPPDRTGDGYTF.

The genes are TRBV27 and TRBJ2-5; 7 nucleotides agree with TRBD1. Germline V lookup: CDR1 MNHEY, CDR2 SMNVEV (reference sequence). This CDR3 is built from 16 residues. V was clipped by 3 bases and J by 5 bases; unmatched bases: 12. CDR3 in DNA: TGTGCCAGCAGTTTCAACCCGACAGGGATGGTGGAGACCCAGTACTTC. Its protein product is CASSFNPTGMVETQYF.

CDR3 in amino acids: CASILQGSGNTIYF. The CDR3 DNA sequence: TGTGCCAGCATCCTACAGGGGTCAGGAAACACCATATATTTT. V and J are TRBV28 and TRBJ1-3; 7 positions agree with TRBD1. With 7 bases clipped from V and 4 bases from J, the junction kept 7 bases outside the gene matches. The CDR3 is made up of 14 amino acids. Germline V gene data show CDR1 as MDHEN and CDR2 as SYDVKM.

V and J are TRBV29-1 and TRBJ1-4; tentatively, D is TRBD1 (6 bases). This CDR3 has 11 amino acids. Looked up from germline, CDR1 is SQVTM and CDR2 is ANQGSEA. V dropped 7 bases and J dropped 5 bases, with 8 bases sitting between them. The CDR3 bases are TGCAGCGCGCAGGGGAATGAAAAACTGTTTTTT. Protein product: CSAQGNEKLFF.

This chain uses TRBV9 with TRBJ2-1, with 10 bases fitting TRBD1. The junction had 13 bases not matched to a gene; V was cut back by 3 bases and J by 4 bases. Germline V gives CDR1 SGDLS, CDR2 YYNGEE. This CDR3 is 18 amino acids long. The CDR3 here is CASSADRGSGEGYNEQFF. The CDR3 DNA follows: TGTGCCAGCAGCGCGGACAGGGGGTCGGGTGAGGGATACAATGAGCAGTTCTTC.

To note about this clone: The junction shows a germline mismatch at one end, possibly a read error. The chain is built from TRBV2 and TRBJ2-5; D remains ambiguous. CDR3 length: 14 residues. CDR1 and CDR2 (germline): SNHLY, FYNNEI. The chain's CDR3 is CASNENRERKTQYF. Written as DNA, the CDR3 is TGTGCCAGCAATGAAAACAGAGAGAGAAAGACCCAGTACTTC.

This chain connects TRBV19 to TRBJ1-1; 7 nucleotides align to TRBD1. In germline, CDR1 is LNHDA, CDR2 SQIVND (reference sequence). Unmatched junction bases numbered 7, after V lost 2 bases and J lost 4 bases. This CDR3 has 15 residues. The CDR3 DNA reads as TGTGCCAGTAGTATAACCCCAGGGGGTGGCACTGAAGCTTTCTTT. Translating gives CASSITPGGGTEAFF.